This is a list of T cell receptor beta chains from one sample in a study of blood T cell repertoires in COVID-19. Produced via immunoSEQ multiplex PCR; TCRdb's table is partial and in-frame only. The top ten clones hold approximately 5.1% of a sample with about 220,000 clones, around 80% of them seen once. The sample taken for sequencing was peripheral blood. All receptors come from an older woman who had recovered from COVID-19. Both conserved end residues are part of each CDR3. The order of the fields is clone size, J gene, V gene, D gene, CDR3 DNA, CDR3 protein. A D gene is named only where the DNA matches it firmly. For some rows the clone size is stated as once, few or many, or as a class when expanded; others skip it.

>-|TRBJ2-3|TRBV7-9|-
TGTGCCAGCGTCCGCGGGTCTAGCACAGATACGCAGTATTTT
CASVRGSSTDTQYF
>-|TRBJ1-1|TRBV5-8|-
TGTGCCAGCAGCTTGGGGGGGGGCATGAACACTGAAGCTTTCTTT
CASSLGGGMNTEAFF
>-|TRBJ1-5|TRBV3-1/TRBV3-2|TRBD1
TGTGCCAGCAGCCACCGACAGGGCCCGAGTCAGCCCCAGCATTTT
CASSHRQGPSQPQHF
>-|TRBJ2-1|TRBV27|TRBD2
TGTGCCAGCAGAGGAGGGGCTAGCGGCGACAATGAGCAGTTCTTC
CASRGGASGDNEQFF
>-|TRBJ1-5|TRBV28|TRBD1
TGTGCCAGCAGCCCCCCAGGGGGCACTCAGCCCCAGCATTTT
CASSPPGGTQPQHF
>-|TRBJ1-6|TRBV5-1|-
TGCGCCAGCAGCGGTCGCGCACCTAATTCACCCCTCCACTTT
CASSGRAPNSPLHF
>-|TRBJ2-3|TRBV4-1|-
TGCGCCAGCAGCCAAGTCGTCGGGAGTAGCACAGATACGCAGTATTTT
CASSQVVGSSTDTQYF
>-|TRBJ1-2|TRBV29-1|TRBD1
TGCAGCGTGCGACAGGGTTTCGCTTGGGCTAACTATGGCTACACCTTC
CSVRQGFAWANYGYTF
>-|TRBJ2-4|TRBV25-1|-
TGTGCCAGCAGTGAATTCGCGAACATTCAGTACTTC
CASSEFANIQYF
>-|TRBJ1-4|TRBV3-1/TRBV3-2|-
TGTGCCAGCAGCCCTCCTAACAGGGTGGAAAAACTGTTTTTT
CASSPPNRVEKLFF
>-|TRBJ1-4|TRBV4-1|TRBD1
TGCGCCAGCAGCGACAGGGGTTCGACTAATGAAAAACTGTTTTTT
CASSDRGSTNEKLFF
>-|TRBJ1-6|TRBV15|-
TGTGCCACCAGCAGGCGCCCCCCCGGAGATAATTCACCCCTCCACTTT
CATSRRPPGDNSPLHF
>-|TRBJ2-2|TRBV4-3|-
TGCGCCAGCAGCCAAGATCATTTCACCGGGGAGCTGTTTTTT
CASSQDHFTGELFF
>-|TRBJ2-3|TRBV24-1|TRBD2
TGTGCCACCAGTCCCAGCGGGGGCCGGGATACGCAGTATTTT
CATSPSGGRDTQYF
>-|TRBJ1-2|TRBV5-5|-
TGTGCCAGCAGCCCGACAGTTTCAAACTATGGCTACACCTTC
CASSPTVSNYGYTF
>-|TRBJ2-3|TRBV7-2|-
TGTGCCAGCAGCTCCCAGTCACTAGCAGATACGCAGTATTTT
CASSSQSLADTQYF
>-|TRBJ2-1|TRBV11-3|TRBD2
TGTGCCAGCAGCTTAGCCCCTAGCGGGGAAATTGGGTATGAGCAGTTCTTC
CASSLAPSGEIGYEQFF
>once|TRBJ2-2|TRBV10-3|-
TGTGCCATCAGTGGCGGGGACACCGGGGAGCTGTTTTTT
CAISGGDTGELFF
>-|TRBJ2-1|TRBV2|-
TGTGCCAGCAGTGAGGGACTCCCCCCCTCCTACAATGAGCAGTTCTTC
CASSEGLPPSYNEQFF
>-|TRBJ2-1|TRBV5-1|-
TGCGCCAGCAGCTTGGCTCAGGGGAATGAGCAGTTCTTC
CASSLAQGNEQFF
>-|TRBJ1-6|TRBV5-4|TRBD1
TGTGCCAGCAGCTCGAGGACAGGGGGCTTAGGATCACCCCTCCACTTT
CASSSRTGGLGSPLHF
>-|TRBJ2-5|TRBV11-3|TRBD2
TGTGCCAGCAGCCCCGGGGGACTAGCGGGGGCTTCCCAAGAGACCCAGTACTTC
CASSPGGLAGASQETQYF
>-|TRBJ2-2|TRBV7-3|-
TGTGCCAGCAGCTCCCTTTGGGATCAGAGGGGGATCCCCGGGGAGCTGTTTTTT
CASSSLWDQRGIPGELFF
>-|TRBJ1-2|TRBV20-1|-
TGCAGTGCTAGACACAGATATGGCTACACCTTC
CSARHRYGYTF
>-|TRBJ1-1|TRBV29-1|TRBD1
TGCAGCGCTATGACAGGGACCAACACTGAAGCTTTCTTT
CSAMTGTNTEAFF
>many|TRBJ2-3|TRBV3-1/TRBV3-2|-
TGTGCCAGCAGCCAAGACTTGAGGACAGATACGCAGTATTTT
CASSQDLRTDTQYF
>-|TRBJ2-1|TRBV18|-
TGTGCCAGCTCACCACTTAGAGGAGGTGAGCAGTTCTTC
CASSPLRGGEQFF
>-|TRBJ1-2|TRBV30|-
TGTGCCGCCCGGGGGGGGAACTATGGCTACACCTTC
CAARGGNYGYTF
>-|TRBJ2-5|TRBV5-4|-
TGTGCCAGCAGCCCACAGGTCAAGGAAGAGACCCAGTACTTC
CASSPQVKEETQYF
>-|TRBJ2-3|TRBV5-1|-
TGCGCCAGCTCACGACCGGGGCGGGGATCAGATACGCAGTATTTT
CASSRPGRGSDTQYF
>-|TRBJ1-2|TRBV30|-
TGTGCCTGGAGTGTGGTCAGAACGTATGGCTACACCTTC
CAWSVVRTYGYTF
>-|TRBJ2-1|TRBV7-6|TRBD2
TGTGCCAGCAGTAGCCTAGCGGGGGCCACGGGTGAGCAGTTCTTC
CASSSLAGATGEQFF
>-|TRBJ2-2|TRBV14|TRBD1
TGTGCCAGCAGCTCGTGGACAGGGGACTACACCGGGGAGCTGTTTTTT
CASSSWTGDYTGELFF
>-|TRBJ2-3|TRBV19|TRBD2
TGTGCCAGTAGCCTTAGCGGGGATACGCAGTATTTT
CASSLSGDTQYF
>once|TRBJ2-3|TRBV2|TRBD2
TGTGCCAGCAGTTCCGCTAGCGGGGGGGGAGATACGCAGTATTTT
CASSSASGGGDTQYF